This section outlines one T cell receptor beta chain sequence together with its context. Its antigen is unknown. CDR1 and CDR2 (germline): LGHNA, YSLEER. The ends were cut back, 1 base at V and 0 bases at J, with 12 bases in the middle. The CDR3 sequence is 16 residues long. The data belong to a study of cytomegalovirus exposure and HLA in healthy donors. This PCR relied on a set of 60 Vbeta primers and 13 Jbeta primers. Profiled with immunoSEQ multiplex PCR; TCRdb holds only in-frame clones, not every one. The data show under 200,000 clones, approximately 78% seen once. Study observations and caveats: TCR beta V- and J-gene trimming, according to a later analysis, was linked to a missense DCLRE1C variant.

Sequenced sample: PBMCs. This clonotype was obtained from a woman younger than 35 in good health and CMV-seronegative. This chain uses TRBV4-3 with TRBJ1-1, with D hard to call. The CDR3 loop is CASSQVARPLNTEAFF. CDR3 sequence (DNA): TGCGCCAGCAGCCAAGTCGCCAGGCCCTTGAACACTGAAGCTTTCTTT.